These 27 T cell receptor beta chains originate from one sample sequenced in a study of cytomegalovirus exposure and HLA in healthy donors. PCR employed 60 Vbeta and 13 Jbeta primers. Generated by immunoSEQ multiplex PCR, the TCRdb table keeps only in-frame clones and is missing some. The sample yields under 130,000 clones, around 86% seen once. Sequenced sample: PBMCs. These receptors all stem from a man under 40 in good health and CMV-seropositive.

This clone showed up just once. V is TRBV5-6 and J is TRBJ1-2; 8 bases line up with TRBD1. Trimming took 4 bases from V and 2 from J; bases not matched to a gene: 10. Germline values: CDR1 SGHDT, CDR2 YYEEEE. The CDR3 runs 16 residues. CDR3 DNA: TGTGCCAGCAGCCGCGAGGACAGGGCGAAGAACTATGGCTACACCTTC. Encoded protein: CASSREDRAKNYGYTF.

The gene calls are TRBV5-4 and TRBJ1-2; 9 nucleotides agree with TRBD1. The V gene end was trimmed by 3 bases and the J gene end by 1 base; junction bases not matched to a gene: 1. The CDR3 spans 14 residues. Germline V gene data show CDR1 as SGHNT and CDR2 as YYREEE (reference sequence). CDR3 loop: CASSWTGDNYGYTF. The CDR3 nucleotides are TGTGCCAGCAGCTGGACAGGGGATAACTATGGCTACACCTTC.

Written as DNA, the CDR3 is TGTGCCAGCAGCTTAGATTCACTATCCTCTGGAAACACCATATATTTT. It codes for CASSLDSLSSGNTIYF. The gene calls are TRBV7-9 and TRBJ1-3; D is unresolved. The CDR3 has 16 residues. The V and J ends lost 1 base and 0 bases respectively, with 10 bases between them. In germline, CDR1 is SEHNR, CDR2 FQNEAQ (reference sequence).

The J gene is TRBJ2-5, the V gene TRBV4-2; 10 bases map to TRBD2. The J call may be mistaken, given a closer DNA end match to TRBJ2-7. The CDR3 runs 16 residues. Germline-derived CDR1 and CDR2 are LGHNA and YNFKEQ. The CDR3 DNA follows: TGTGCCAGCAGCCAACAAAGCGGGGGGGCCAATTACGAGCAGTACTTC. Translation gives CASSQQSGGANYEQYF.

The chain has TRBV19 and TRBJ1-3; D perhaps matches TRBD1 (5 bases). The CDR3 runs to 14 residues. From germline, CDR1 is LNHDA and CDR2 SQIVND (reference sequence). Between the trimmed V and J ends, which lost 8 bases and 0 bases, there was a span of 11 bases. CDR3 DNA: TGTGCCAGTGGAGACGGGGGCTCTGGAAACACCATATATTTT. It is translated as CASGDGGSGNTIYF.

The V gene is TRBV6-1, the J gene TRBJ1-2, with a possible D match to TRBD1 (6 bases). Germline-derived CDR1 and CDR2 are MNHNS and SASEGT. The CDR3 loop spans 13 amino acids. V dropped 6 bases and J dropped 3 bases, with 11 bases sitting between them. The CDR3 loop reads CASSHRDYYGYTF. The CDR3 coding sequence is TGTGCCAGCAGCCACAGGGATTACTATGGCTACACCTTC.

The V gene is TRBV7-2, the J gene TRBJ2-1, with a weak D call TRBD2 (7 bases). Trimming cost V 5 bases and J 7 bases, with 21 bases left between them. The germline V gene has CDR1 SGHTA and CDR2 FQGNSA. CDR3 length equals 16 residues. The CDR3 here is CASSLRGTGGWNEQFF. In nucleotides, the CDR3 is TGTGCCAGCAGCCTACGCGGAACGGGGGGCTGGAATGAGCAGTTCTTC.

V and J are TRBV15 and TRBJ2-7, with 9 bases fitting TRBD2. The germline gives CDR1 LNHNV, CDR2 YYDKDF (reference sequence). CDR3 length equals 17 residues. The V gene end was trimmed by 0 bases and the J gene end by 2 bases; junction bases not matched to a gene: 8. The DNA for the CDR3 is TGTGCCACCAGCAGAGATGTCCGGAGCGGGGGGACCTACGAGCAGTACTTC. It encodes CATSRDVRSGGTYEQYF.

The chain joins TRBV4-2 to TRBJ1-2; 7 nucleotides agree with TRBD1. CDR1 and CDR2 from the germline V gene are LGHNA and YNFKEQ. This CDR3 has 19 amino acids. V trimming: 4 bases; J trimming: 3 bases; junction bases outside the gene matches: 20. CDR3 bases: TGTGCCAGCAGCCTAGGCCGGTTAGGACAGGCCTTAGGAGACTATGGCTACACCTTC. It codes for CASSLGRLGQALGDYGYTF.

The chain combines TRBV6-1 with TRBJ1-5; 7 nucleotides match TRBD1. The CDR3 is made up of 15 amino acids. CDR1 and CDR2 from the germline V gene are MNHNS and SASEGT. With 6 bases clipped from V and 7 bases from J, the junction kept 12 bases outside the gene matches. The DNA for the CDR3 is TGTGCCAGCAGCCGACAGGGTATGATCGGGCAGCCCCAGCATTTT. Translating gives CASSRQGMIGQPQHF.

J is TRBJ2-1 and V is TRBV9; 7 bases match TRBD1. Germline CDR1 SGDLS, CDR2 YYNGEE. The CDR3 extends over 15 amino acids. V shed 4 bases and J 5 bases; nucleotides not matched to a gene: 9. CDR3 residues: CASSLGQSLNNEQFF. CDR3 DNA sequence: TGTGCCAGCAGCCTGGGACAGAGTCTAAACAATGAGCAGTTCTTC.

The gene calls are TRBV6-1 and TRBJ1-3; D gene unclear. V was cut by 8 bases and J by 1 base, with 9 bases left in between. This CDR3 is built from 13 residues. Germline lookup yields CDR1 MNHNS and CDR2 SASEGT. CDR3 region: CASGGESGNTIYF. As DNA, the CDR3 is TGTGCCAGCGGAGGTGAATCTGGAAACACCATATATTTT.

The rearrangement joins TRBV11-2 to TRBJ2-4; 7 bases line up with TRBD1. The CDR3 is made up of 13 amino acids. Trimming took 0 bases from V and 9 from J; bases not matched to a gene: 2. In germline, CDR1 is SGHAT, CDR2 FQNNGV. The CDR3 bases are TGTGCCAGCAGCTTAGAACAGGGGCCCATTCAGTACTTC. Encoded protein: CASSLEQGPIQYF.

This clone was picked up a small number of times. The chain employs TRBV7-2 and TRBJ1-1; 8 bases align to TRBD1. The CDR3 is 15 residues long. J lost 0 bases, V lost 4 bases, and 4 bases had no gene match. Germline V CDR1 and CDR2: SGHTA, FQGNSA. CDR3 sequence reads: CASSWDRRLNTEAFF. The CDR3 DNA is TGTGCCAGCAGCTGGGACAGGCGACTGAACACTGAAGCTTTCTTT. The entire variable domain, with the rest obtained from reference TRBV7-2 and TRBJ1-1, is as follows: GAGVSQSPSNKVTEKGKDVELRCDPISGHTALYWYRQSLGQGLEFLIYFQGNSAPDKSGLPSDRFSAERTGGSVSTLTIQRTQQEDSAVYLCASSWDRRLNTEAFFGQGTRLTVV.

This sequence joins TRBV27 and TRBJ1-6; TRBD1 is a possible D gene (6 bases). CDR1 and CDR2 (germline): MNHEY, SMNVEV (reference sequence). V lost 5 bases, J lost 8 bases, and 13 bases lay in between. The CDR3 totals 14 residues. CDR3 sequence reads: CASSLQGNHSPLHF. DNA for the CDR3: TGTGCCAGCAGTCTACAGGGCAATCATTCACCCCTCCACTTT.

This rearrangement joins TRBV27 to TRBJ2-7; D perhaps matches TRBD2 (5 bases). Trimming removed 6 bases from V and 2 bases from J, with 17 bases in between. CDR1 MNHEY and CDR2 SMNVEV come from the germline V gene (reference sequence). This CDR3 region has 15 residues. CDR3 sequence (DNA): TGTGCCAGCAGCACGACGGGGATTGGGACCTACGAGCAGTACTTC. Translation: CASSTTGIGTYEQYF.

To note about this clone: A read error is likely, as this CDR3 ends without the conserved phenylalanine or tryptophan. No DNA is shown, since the ends of the CDR3 on it are uncertain; the CDR3 is the one TCRdb lists. The chain combines TRBV6-4 with TRBJ2-2; no check of the table's D call, TRBD1, against the DNA was made. CDR1 and CDR2 from the germline V gene are MRHNA and SNTAGT. The CDR3 is 16 residues long, counting both termini. The CDR3 loop reads CASKLPRDRAPGSCFL.

J is TRBJ1-1 and V is TRBV28; possible D gene TRBD1, 6 bases. The germline V gene has CDR1 MDHEN and CDR2 SYDVKM. CDR3 length: 12 amino acids. The V gene lost 4 bases and the J gene lost 12 bases, with 15 bases spanning the gap. The DNA of the CDR3 is TGTGCCAGCAGTTCTTCCGGGACACGTTCTTTCTTT. Protein: CASSSSGTRSFF.

This clone is a singleton in its sample. This chain's CDR3 is CASSGTGGEYNEQFF. CDR3 bases: TGTGCCAGCAGCGGTACAGGGGGAGAGTACAATGAGCAGTTCTTC. The chain is built from TRBV7-9 and TRBJ2-1; TRBD1 matches at 8 bases. CDR1 is SEHNR and CDR2 is FQNEAQ in the germline V gene (reference sequence). The CDR3 is 15 residues long. Losses at the gene ends were 5 bases for V and 4 bases for J; bases not matched to a gene: 7.

This chain uses TRBV7-2 with TRBJ1-6; weak D call: TRBD1 (5 bases). Trimming cost V 0 bases and J 11 bases, with 14 bases left between them. CDR1 SGHTA and CDR2 FQGNSA come from the germline V gene. The CDR3 runs 15 residues. Here the CDR3 reads CASSLARRGPTPLHF. CDR3 nucleotides: TGTGCCAGCAGCTTAGCGCGGAGGGGCCCTACACCCCTCCACTTT.

This chain connects TRBV4-1 to TRBJ2-1, with TRBD1 matching 7 bases. Germline V gene data show CDR1 as MGHRA and CDR2 as YSYEKL. CDR3 length equals 14 residues. The V gene end was trimmed by 2 bases and the J gene end by 8 bases; junction bases not matched to a gene: 6. CDR3 loop: CASSQTGTVDEQFF. CDR3 nucleotides: TGCGCCAGCAGCCAAACGGGGACAGTGGATGAGCAGTTCTTC.

The V call is TRBV30, the J call TRBJ2-4, with 9 bases aligning to TRBD1. After removal of 1 base from V and 6 bases from J, the junction contained 4 bases not matched to a gene. The CDR3 is 14 amino acids. From germline, CDR1 is GTSNPN and CDR2 SVGIG (reference sequence). CDR3 region: CAWSEGQGGNIQYF. The CDR3 DNA follows: TGTGCCTGGAGTGAGGGACAGGGAGGAAACATTCAGTACTTC.

A single count supports this clone. CDR3 coding DNA: TGTGCCAGCAGCTTCCCACAGACAGGGCCGGACACTGAAGCTTTCTTT. Amino acids: CASSFPQTGPDTEAFF. This chain connects TRBV7-9 to TRBJ1-1, with TRBD1 identical over 7 bases. Germline V gives CDR1 SEHNR, CDR2 FQNEAQ (reference sequence). The CDR3 length is 16 residues. Unmatched junction bases numbered 10, after V lost 3 bases and J lost 3 bases.

The chain employs TRBV28 and TRBJ1-1; a possible D gene is TRBD1 (5 bases). The V gene's germline CDR1 is MDHEN and CDR2 SYDVKM. The germline V and J ends were trimmed by 8 bases and 1 base, with 8 bases remaining between them. The CDR3 runs 12 residues. The CDR3 sequence: CASGGTNTEAFF. In nucleotides, the CDR3 is TGTGCCAGCGGGGGGACGAACACTGAAGCTTTCTTT.

This clone appeared once. The chain combines TRBV6-5 with TRBJ1-5, with D unclear. Germline CDR1 reads MNHEY; CDR2 reads SVGAGI. The CDR3 loop spans 13 amino acids. Trimming removed 2 bases at V and 6 bases at J, with 8 bases between. The CDR3 is CASSYGPGQPQHF. The CDR3 nucleotides read TGTGCCAGCAGTTACGGCCCGGGTCAGCCCCAGCATTTT.

This clone appeared a single time. The chain has TRBV5-5 and TRBJ1-1; D is ambiguous. The V gene's germline CDR1 is SGHKS and CDR2 YYEKEE (reference sequence). Deletions cut 4 bases from V and 3 bases from J, with 10 bases between. This CDR3 is 13 amino acids long. The CDR3 sequence is CASSMDGDTEAFF. CDR3 coding DNA: TGTGCCAGCAGCATGGACGGAGACACTGAAGCTTTCTTT.

Of note for this clone: Other DNA variants within this sample encode the same CDR3. V usage is TRBV30 and J usage is TRBJ1-5; a possible D gene is TRBD1 (6 bases). The CDR3 contains 13 residues. The V gene's germline CDR1 is GTSNPN and CDR2 SVGIG (reference sequence). V shed 0 bases and J shed 4 bases, with 7 bases lying between them. The CDR3 spells CAWSVQGNQPQHF. CDR3 DNA: TGTGCCTGGAGTGTACAGGGAAATCAGCCCCAGCATTTT.